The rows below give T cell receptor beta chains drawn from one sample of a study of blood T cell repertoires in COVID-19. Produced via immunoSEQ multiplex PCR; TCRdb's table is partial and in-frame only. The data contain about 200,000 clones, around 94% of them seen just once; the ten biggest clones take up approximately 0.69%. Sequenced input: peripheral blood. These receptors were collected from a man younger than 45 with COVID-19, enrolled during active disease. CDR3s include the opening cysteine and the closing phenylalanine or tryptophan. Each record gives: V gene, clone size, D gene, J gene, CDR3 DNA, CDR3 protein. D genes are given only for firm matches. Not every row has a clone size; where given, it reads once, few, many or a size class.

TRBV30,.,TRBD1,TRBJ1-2,TGTGCCTGGAGGGCGGACAGGGATCGTGGCTACACCTTC,CAWRADRDRGYTF
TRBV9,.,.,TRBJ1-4,TGTGCCAGCAGCGTAGGGCTGGCAGAAAATGAAAAACTGTTTTTT,CASSVGLAENEKLFF
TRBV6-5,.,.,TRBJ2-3,TGTGCCAGCCATCGGTCGGGTGATACGCAGTATTTT,CASHRSGDTQYF
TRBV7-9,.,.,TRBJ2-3,TGTGCCAGCAGCTTAGTAGGGGGCTTCCGGGACTTGACAGATACGCAGTATTTT,CASSLVGGFRDLTDTQYF
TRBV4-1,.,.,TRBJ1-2,TGCGCCAGCAGCCGGAGGGGATCGGAGTATGGCTACACCTTC,CASSRRGSEYGYTF
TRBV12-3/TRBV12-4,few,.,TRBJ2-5,TGTGCCAGCAGTTTAGATGCACAGGGCCAGTACTTC,CASSLDAQGQYF
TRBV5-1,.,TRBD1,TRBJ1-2,TGCGCCAGCCGACCTCGTCCGGGACAGGGGCCTAACTATGGCTACACCTTC,CASRPRPGQGPNYGYTF
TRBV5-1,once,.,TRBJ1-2,TGCGCCAGCAGCTTGGGGGCAGGGTTAACTAACTATGGCTACACCTTC,CASSLGAGLTNYGYTF
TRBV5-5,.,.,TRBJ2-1,TGTGCCAGCAGCTTGGTGGCCAATGAGCAGTTCTTC,CASSLVANEQFF
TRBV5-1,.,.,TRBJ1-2,TGCGCCAGCAGCTTGGGCGGCAGGGCGAACTATGGCTACACCTTC,CASSLGGRANYGYTF
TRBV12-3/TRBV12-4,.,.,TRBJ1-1,TGTGCCAGCACCTTGATCAGGGACACTGAAGCTTTCTTT,CASTLIRDTEAFF
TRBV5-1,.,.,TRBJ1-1,TGCGCCAGCAGCTTGGCGGCAGGTTCGAACACTGAAGCTTTCTTT,CASSLAAGSNTEAFF
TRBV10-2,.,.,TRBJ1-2,TGCGCCAGCAGGCTGTCGGCTAACTATGGCTACACCTTC,CASRLSANYGYTF
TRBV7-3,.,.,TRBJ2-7,TGTGCCAGCAGCTTAAGAGGAGGCCGGGCCAACTACGAGCAGTACTTC,CASSLRGGRANYEQYF
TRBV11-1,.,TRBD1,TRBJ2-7,TGTGCCAGCAGCTTAGCACTCGGGACAGCGAGCTCCTACGAGCAGTACTTC,CASSLALGTASSYEQYF
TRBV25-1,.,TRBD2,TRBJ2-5,TGTGCCAGCAGTGAATCTCCGGGGGGGAGTGGAGAGACCCAGTACTTC,CASSESPGGSGETQYF
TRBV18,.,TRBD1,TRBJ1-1,TGTGCCAGCTCACCTGGGACAGGGCGGATGAACACTGAAGCTTTCTTT,CASSPGTGRMNTEAFF
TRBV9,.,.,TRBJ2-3,TGTGCCAGCAGCCAGGGGACCCGACCATCCACAGATACGCAGTATTTT,CASSQGTRPSTDTQYF
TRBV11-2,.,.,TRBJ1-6,TGTGCCAGCAGCTTAGACAGTCGCAATTCACCCCTCCACTTT,CASSLDSRNSPLHF
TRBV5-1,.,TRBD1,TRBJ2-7,TGCGCCAGCAGCAAGGACAGGGGGGAGCAGTACTTC,CASSKDRGEQYF
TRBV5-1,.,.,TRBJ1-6,TGCGCCAGCAGCTTGAGCGGTTCACCCCTCCACTTT,CASSLSGSPLHF
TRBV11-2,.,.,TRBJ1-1,TGTGCCAGCAGTCCGTACAGGGAATCGACTGAAGCTTTCTTT,CASSPYRESTEAFF
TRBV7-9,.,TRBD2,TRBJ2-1,TGTGCCAGCAGCTCTAGACTAGCGGGGGGCCTGTGGAATGAGCAGTTCTTC,CASSSRLAGGLWNEQFF
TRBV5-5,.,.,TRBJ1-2,TGTGCCAACAGCCGGCAGGGCCTTTTCTATGGCTACACCTTC,CANSRQGLFYGYTF
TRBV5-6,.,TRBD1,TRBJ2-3,TGTGCCAGCAGCCTACCGGGACAGGGCACAGATACGCAGTATTTT,CASSLPGQGTDTQYF
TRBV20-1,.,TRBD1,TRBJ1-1,TGCAGTGCTAACCCCGGGACAGAGGCTTTCTTT,CSANPGTEAFF
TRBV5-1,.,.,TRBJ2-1,TGCGCCAGCAGCTGGAGAACCGGGAACAAAAACAATGAGCAGTTCTTC,CASSWRTGNKNNEQFF
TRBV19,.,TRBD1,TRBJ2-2,TGTGCCAGTAGTAGGGGGACAGGGGGCACCGGGGAGCTGTTTTTT,CASSRGTGGTGELFF
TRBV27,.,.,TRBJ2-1,TGTGCCAGCAGTTATCCTCAGGGGATCTACAATGAGCAGTTCTTC,CASSYPQGIYNEQFF
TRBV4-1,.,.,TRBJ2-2,TGCGCCAGCAGCCAAGATTCACCGGGAGTTTACGCCGGGGAGCTGTTTTTT,CASSQDSPGVYAGELFF
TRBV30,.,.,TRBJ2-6,TGTGCCTGGAGTGACTACTCTGGGGCCAACGTCCTGACTTTC,CAWSDYSGANVLTF
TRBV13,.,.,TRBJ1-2,TGTGCCAGCAGCTTAGGCCCACGAGGGGGTACGAATGGCTACACCTTC,CASSLGPRGGTNGYTF
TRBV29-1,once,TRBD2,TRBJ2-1,TGCAGCGTGGAATCTAGCGGGGGGAGCTCCTACAATGAGCAGTTCTTC,CSVESSGGSSYNEQFF
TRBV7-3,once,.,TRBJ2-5,TGTGCCAGCAGCATGAATGACAAAGAGACCCAGTACTTC,CASSMNDKETQYF
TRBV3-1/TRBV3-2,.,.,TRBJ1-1,TGTGCCAGCAGCCCCAGACACTTCAACACTGAAGCTTTCTTT,CASSPRHFNTEAFF
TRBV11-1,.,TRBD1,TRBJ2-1,TGTGCCAGCAGCAGGTTGCGGGACAGGGCCTACAATGAGCAGTTCTTC,CASSRLRDRAYNEQFF
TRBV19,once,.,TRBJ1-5,TGTGCCAGTCAACATTATAGCAATCAGCCCCAGCATTTT,CASQHYSNQPQHF